This TCR beta chain was captured by sequencing in a study of cytomegalovirus exposure and HLA in healthy donors. Across the study: An early data release held tens of millions of unique TCRs from HLA-typed donors. Study-level points and caveats: Some V segments, including TRBV6-2 and TRBV6-3, were excluded as indistinguishable.

This PCR relied on a set of 60 Vbeta primers and 13 Jbeta primers. The authors' processing: Around 10 million of the 60 million to 80 million unique TCR beta chains counted in a later analysis were shared. Generated by immunoSEQ multiplex PCR, the TCRdb table keeps only in-frame clones and is missing some. The V and J calls and clone size were taken over from that table, and D and trimming were inferred from the DNA. The data hold over 150,000 clones, with around 79% observed a single time. About this clone: The antigen remains undetermined. A read error is likely, as this CDR3 ends without the conserved phenylalanine or tryptophan. It is unclear where the CDR3 begins or ends on the DNA, so no DNA is shown, and the CDR3 is as TCRdb lists it.

The V gene's germline CDR1 is LNHDA and CDR2 SQIVND (reference sequence). The CDR3 region is 12 residues in length, termini included. Donors likely had unrecorded immune exposures despite being nominally healthy when sampled. The chain joins TRBV19 to TRBJ1-2; TRBD1, as called in the table, went unchecked against the DNA. Sequencing used PBMCs. This TCR derives from a man aged 35 to 55 in good health and CMV-seronegative. The CDR3 reads CASSDRDSSAVY.